The clone carrying this TCR beta chain was observed a few times. This record belongs to a study of beta chain features in type 1 diabetes. The V gene lost 2 bases and the J gene lost 5 bases, with 15 bases spanning the gap. Germline V gene data show CDR1 as MNHEY and CDR2 as SVGAGI. The CDR3 sequence is 15 residues long. Expressed TCRB transcripts were sequenced because the isolated RNA had all been reverse transcribed beforehand. This table comes from immunoSEQ multiplex PCR, and its TCRdb copy is limited to in-frame clones, with some not included. The table records about 140,000 clones, less than 11% of them present only once. The authors sorted CD4+ naive, central memory, regulatory and stem cell-like memory cells via CD45RO/CCR7/CD25/CD127/CD95/CD27.

The sequenced sample consisted of naive CD4+ T cells from blood. The origin of this receptor is a man aged 18 to 29 in good health. The V and J genes are TRBV6-5 and TRBJ1-2, with a tentative D call TRBD1 (5 bases). CDR3 coding DNA: TGTGCCAGCAGTTACCGGAGGGACTGGCCTTATGGCTACACCTTC. It yields the protein CASSYRRDWPYGYTF.